Listed below are T cell receptor beta chains from one sample, sequenced in a study of vaccination effects on CD4 cells after COVID-19. No antigen has been assigned to these receptors. The protocol was immunoSEQ multiplex PCR, while the TCRdb copy is restricted to in-frame clones and leaves out a portion. The repertoire holds about 45,000 clones, with about three quarters as singletons. Sequenced here: CD4+ T cells from PBMCs cultured with a peptide pool, sampled before COVID-19 vaccination. Source of these receptors: a human donor who had a prior SARS-CoV-2 infection. Both conserved end residues are part of each CDR3. The D gene is left open where the match is weak. Clone size, where shown, is once, few, many, or a class for clones that have expanded.

size: -
V: TRBV7-2
J: TRBJ1-2
D: -
DNA: TGTGCCAGCAGCTTAGTGGTGGCAAGCCCCTATGGCTACACCTTC
CDR3: CASSLVVASPYGYTF

size: -
V: TRBV5-1
J: TRBJ2-3
D: -
DNA: TGCGCCAGCAGCCTCGCTTCGGGTGCAGATACGCAGTATTTT
CDR3: CASSLASGADTQYF

size: -
V: TRBV7-8
J: TRBJ2-2
D: -
DNA: TGTGCCAGCAGCTTACAGGGAAGGAGCACCGGGGAGCTGTTTTTT
CDR3: CASSLQGRSTGELFF

size: -
V: TRBV28
J: TRBJ2-5
D: -
DNA: TGTGCCAGCAGTTTGGCCGGGATCGAGGAGACCCAGTACTTC
CDR3: CASSLAGIEETQYF

size: few
V: TRBV6-5
J: TRBJ1-1
D: TRBD1
DNA: TGTGCCAGCAGATATCAGGGGGCCACTGAAGCTTTCTTT
CDR3: CASRYQGATEAFF

size: -
V: TRBV2
J: TRBJ2-5
D: -
DNA: TGTGCCAGCAGGCCCCAAGAGACCCAGTACTTC
CDR3: CASRPQETQYF

size: -
V: TRBV6-5
J: TRBJ1-1
D: TRBD1
DNA: TGTGCCAGCAGTTACGCAGGGGGAAGCACTGAAGCTTTCTTT
CDR3: CASSYAGGSTEAFF

size: once
V: TRBV11-2
J: TRBJ2-1
D: -
DNA: TGTGCCAGCAGCTTAGCCTGGACCGGGGAGCAGTTCTTC
CDR3: CASSLAWTGEQFF

size: -
V: TRBV18
J: TRBJ2-3
D: -
DNA: TGTGCCAGCTCACTTTCGACAGATACGCAGTATTTT
CDR3: CASSLSTDTQYF

size: -
V: TRBV11-2
J: TRBJ2-1
D: -
DNA: TGTGCCAGCAGCTTAGAATTTGGTTCCTACAATGAGCAGTTCTTC
CDR3: CASSLEFGSYNEQFF

size: -
V: TRBV11-3
J: TRBJ2-2
D: -
DNA: TGTGCCAGCAGCTTAGATCCCGGGGAGCTGTTTTTT
CDR3: CASSLDPGELFF

size: few
V: TRBV29-1
J: TRBJ1-2
D: -
DNA: TGCAGCGTTGGTGGCTACACCTTC
CDR3: CSVGGYTF

size: -
V: TRBV7-3
J: TRBJ2-1
D: TRBD2
DNA: TGTGCCAGCAGCTTATCGGGACTAGCGGGGGGCCTACCTAACAATGAGCAGTTCTTC
CDR3: CASSLSGLAGGLPNNEQFF

size: -
V: TRBV6-5
J: TRBJ1-3
D: -
DNA: TGTGCCAGCAGCCTGGGGGTCTCTGGAAACACCATATATTTT
CDR3: CASSLGVSGNTIYF

size: once
V: TRBV2
J: TRBJ2-3
D: -
DNA: TGTGCCAGCAGTGAACTGGGGGGAGATACGCAGTATTTT
CDR3: CASSELGGDTQYF